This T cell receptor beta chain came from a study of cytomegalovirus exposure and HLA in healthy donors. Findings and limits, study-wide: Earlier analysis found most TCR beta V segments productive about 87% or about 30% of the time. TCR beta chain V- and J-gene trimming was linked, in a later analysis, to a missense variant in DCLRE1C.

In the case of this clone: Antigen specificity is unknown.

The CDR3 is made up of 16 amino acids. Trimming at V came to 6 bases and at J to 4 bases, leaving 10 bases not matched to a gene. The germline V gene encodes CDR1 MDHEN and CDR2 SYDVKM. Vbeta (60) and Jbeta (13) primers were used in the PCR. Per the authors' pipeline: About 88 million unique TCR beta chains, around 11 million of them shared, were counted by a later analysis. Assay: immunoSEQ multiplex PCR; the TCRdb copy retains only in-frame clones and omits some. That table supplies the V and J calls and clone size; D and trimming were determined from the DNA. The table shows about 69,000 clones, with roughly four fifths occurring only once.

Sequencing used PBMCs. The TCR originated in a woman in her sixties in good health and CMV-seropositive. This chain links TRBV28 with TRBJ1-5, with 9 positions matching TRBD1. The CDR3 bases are TGTGCCAGCAGCTTGGCGGGACAGGGAAGAAATCAGCCCCAGCATTTT. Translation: CASSLAGQGRNQPQHF.